This T cell receptor (beta chain) is from a study of OX40 agonist ivuxolimab in advanced cancers. In regard to this clone: Its specificity is unknown. Other nucleotide sequences in the sample specify the same CDR3.

Germline loops: CDR1 MDHEN, CDR2 SYDVKM. The CDR3 length is 13 residues. The junction had 2 bases not matched to a gene; V was cut back by 4 bases and J by 4 bases. Study outcomes and limitations: Partial responders dosed at 0.1-3.0 mg/kg displayed clonal expansion ranking among the lowest.

Using immunoSEQ multiplex PCR, the repertoire was profiled, and TCRdb retains in-frame clones only, with some absent. The table records 73,000 or so clones, around nine tenths of them present only once. V gene TRBV28 combines with J gene TRBJ1-2; TRBD1 matches at 8 bases. The TCR sequence derives from an adult with an advanced solid tumor such as melanoma, head and neck, liver or kidney cancer. Material: CD4+ or CD8+ T cells sorted from blood, obtained in a trial of the OX40 agonist ivuxolimab. CDR3 DNA sequence: TGTGCCAGCAGTTCGGGACAGGTCTATGGCTACACCTTC. It codes for CASSSGQVYGYTF.